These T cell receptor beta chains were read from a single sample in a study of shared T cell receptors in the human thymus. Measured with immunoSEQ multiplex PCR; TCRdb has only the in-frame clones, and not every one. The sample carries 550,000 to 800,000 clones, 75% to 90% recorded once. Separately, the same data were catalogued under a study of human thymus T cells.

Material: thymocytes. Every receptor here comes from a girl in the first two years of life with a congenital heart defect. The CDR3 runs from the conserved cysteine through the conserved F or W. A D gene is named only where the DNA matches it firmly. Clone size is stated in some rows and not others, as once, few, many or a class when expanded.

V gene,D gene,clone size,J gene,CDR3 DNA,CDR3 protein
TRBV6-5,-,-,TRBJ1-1,TGTGCCAGCAGTTACTCGATAGGGGACACTGAAGCTTTCTTT,CASSYSIGDTEAFF
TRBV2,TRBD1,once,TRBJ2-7,TGTGCCAGCAGCCCCACCCGGACAGGGGAGTCCTACGAGCAGTACTTC,CASSPTRTGESYEQYF
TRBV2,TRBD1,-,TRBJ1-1,TGTGCCAGCAGTGGCAGGGTACAGGGGTTT,CASSGRVQGF
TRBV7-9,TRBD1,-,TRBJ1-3,TGTGCCAGCAGCGACAGGGATACCTCGGCGTTCTCTGGAAACACCATATATTTT,CASSDRDTSAFSGNTIYF
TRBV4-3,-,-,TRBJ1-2,TGCGCCAGCAGCCAAGACGGGGGGCGCGATTATGGCTACACCTTC,CASSQDGGRDYGYTF
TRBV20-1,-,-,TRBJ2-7,TGCAGTGCTAGAGATGGGAGCGAGCAGTACTTC,CSARDGSEQYF
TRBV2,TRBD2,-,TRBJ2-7,TGTGCCAGCAGTGAAGCGCTAGGGGAGGGCCTTGTCTGCGAGCAGTACTTC,CASSEALGEGLVCEQYF
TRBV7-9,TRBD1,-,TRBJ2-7,TGTGCCAGCAGTCACAGGGGGTACGAGCAGTACTTC,CASSHRGYEQYF
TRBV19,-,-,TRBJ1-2,TGTGCCAGTAGTATTTCGTCCCAGGGGAGAGGCTACACCTTC,CASSISSQGRGYTF
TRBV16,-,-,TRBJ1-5,TGTGCCAGCAGCCAATTAGGAGAACGGGACATCAATAAGCCCCAGCATTTT,CASSQLGERDINKPQHF
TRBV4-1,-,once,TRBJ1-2,TGCGCCAGCAGCCAAGGAGTAGGGACTTGGTATGGCTACACCTTC,CASSQGVGTWYGYTF
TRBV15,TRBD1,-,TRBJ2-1,TGTGCCACCAGCCCCCCGGGACAGTCCTACAATGAGCAGTTCTTC,CATSPPGQSYNEQFF
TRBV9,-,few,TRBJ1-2,TGTGCCAGCAGCGTAGCTGGGCTCGCTGGGGAGGCCGGCTATGGCTACACCTTC,CASSVAGLAGEAGYGYTF
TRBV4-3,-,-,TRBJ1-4,TGCGCCAGCAGCCAAGAGGCTTTGGTGTTTGGTCACCATGAAAAACTGTTTTTT,CASSQEALVFGHHEKLFF
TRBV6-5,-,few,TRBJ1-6,TGTGCCAGCAGTGAATGGGGCAGAGTATCACCCCTCCACTTT,CASSEWGRVSPLHF
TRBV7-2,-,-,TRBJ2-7,TGTGCCAGCAGCTTAGGCGCCCTTTACGAGCAGTACTTC,CASSLGALYEQYF
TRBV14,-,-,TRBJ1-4,TGTGCCAGCAGCCAAGAACTACAAAGCAGGGGTGGTGCTAATGAAAAACTGTTTTTT,CASSQELQSRGGANEKLFF
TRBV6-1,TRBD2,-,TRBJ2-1,TGTGCCAGCAGTCAAAGGGAGGGATGGAATGAGCAGTTCTTC,CASSQREGWNEQFF
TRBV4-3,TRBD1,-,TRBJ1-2,TGCGCCAGCAGCCAAGTAATGGGTCAGGGGGCGATTCAAGGCTACACCTTC,CASSQVMGQGAIQGYTF
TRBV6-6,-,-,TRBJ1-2,TGTGCCAGCAGTTACTCGAAGGCACAGACCAACTATGGCTACACCTTC,CASSYSKAQTNYGYTF
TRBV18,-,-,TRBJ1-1,TGTGCCAGCTCACAAGACGAGGACGGGGTTTTGACTGAAGCTTTCTTT,CASSQDEDGVLTEAFF
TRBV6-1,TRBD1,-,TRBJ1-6,TGTGCCAGCAGTGAAGGACAGGGGGGCTCACCCCTCCACTTT,CASSEGQGGSPLHF